These 6 T cell receptor beta chains share one sample of origin, sequenced in a study of control samples from healthy donors and cancer patients. Measured with immunoSEQ multiplex PCR; TCRdb has only the in-frame clones, and not every one. The data contain 60,000 to 100,000 clones, about nine tenths of them singletons. The sequencing input was blood. Source of these receptors: a man aged 45 to 65 in good health.

This chain joins TRBV2 and TRBJ2-7, with 7 bases lining up with TRBD1. CDR1 and CDR2 from the germline V gene are SNHLY and FYNNEI. The CDR3 spans 14 residues. V shed 6 bases and J 1 base; nucleotides not matched to a gene: 6. DNA of the CDR3: TGTGCCAGCAGGCGACAGGGAGAATCCTACGAGCAGTACTTC. Translated, it gives CASRRQGESYEQYF.

The chain uses TRBV7-2 and TRBJ1-2; D perhaps matches TRBD1 (6 bases). The CDR3 length is 15 residues. In germline, CDR1 is SGHTA, CDR2 FQGNSA. V lost 5 bases and J 0 bases, leaving 13 bases between the germline ends. CDR3 residues: CASSPQTGSNYGYTF. The CDR3 nucleotides are TGTGCCAGCAGCCCTCAGACAGGATCTAACTATGGCTACACCTTC.

V usage is TRBV15 and J usage is TRBJ2-3; D uncertain. The CDR3 is 15 residues long. CDR1 is LNHNV, CDR2 YYDKDF, per germline (reference sequence). Trimming took 3 bases from V and 0 from J, leaving 10 bases between them. The CDR3 spells CATSSGWPSTDTQYF. The CDR3 nucleotides are TGTGCCACCAGCAGCGGGTGGCCTAGCACAGATACGCAGTATTTT.

In this sample, this clone turned up once. CDR3 coding DNA: TGTGCCAGCAGCCGAGACAGGGGGTGGCCCTACGAGCAGTACTTC. It codes for CASSRDRGWPYEQYF. The chain recombines TRBV11-1 with TRBJ2-7; TRBD1 agrees at 9 bases. The CDR3 contains 15 residues. Germline V lookup: CDR1 SGHAT, CDR2 FQDESV (reference sequence). The V gene end was trimmed by 5 bases and the J gene end by 2 bases; junction bases not matched to a gene: 7.

The chain joins TRBV9 to TRBJ2-1; TRBD2 might be the D (5 bases). CDR1 is SGDLS, CDR2 YYNGEE, per germline. This CDR3 comprises 15 residues. Trimming stripped 2 bases from V and 7 bases from J, with 16 bases between. In DNA, the CDR3 is TGTGCCAGCAGCGTTAGTAGCGAGGGTTGGAATGAGCAGTTCTTC. Amino acid sequence: CASSVSSEGWNEQFF.

The chain uses TRBV28 and TRBJ1-5, with D maybe TRBD1 (6 bases). Trimming pared 5 bases from V and 2 bases from J, leaving 13 bases between. Looked up from germline, CDR1 is MDHEN and CDR2 is SYDVKM. The CDR3 contains 15 residues. The chain's CDR3 is CASSLTGTGNQPQHF. For the CDR3, the DNA is TGTGCCAGCAGTCTCACAGGGACTGGCAATCAGCCCCAGCATTTT.